Shown below are 24 T cell receptor beta chains from a single sample sequenced in a study of blood T cell repertoires in COVID-19. Clones were read by immunoSEQ multiplex PCR, and TCRdb kept only the in-frame ones, dropping some. The data hold 320,000 or so clones, with more than 85% observed a single time. Specimen: PBMCs or T cells enriched from blood (not recorded which). The origin of the receptors is a woman aged 30 to 39 who had recovered from COVID-19.

J is TRBJ2-5 and V is TRBV20-1; D is undetermined. V was trimmed by 6 bases and J by 5 bases, leaving 10 bases between them. Germline values: CDR1 DFQATT, CDR2 SNEGSKA (reference sequence). CDR3 length: 11 residues. The CDR3 loop is CSAPSGETQYF. The CDR3, as DNA: TGCAGTGCCCCTTCCGGTGAGACCCAGTACTTC.

The J gene is TRBJ1-2, the V gene TRBV3-1 (or the pseudogene TRBV3-2); D gene ambiguous. This CDR3 region has 11 residues. The germline V and J ends were trimmed by 4 bases and 8 bases, with 8 bases remaining between them. Germline values: CDR1 LGHDT, CDR2 YNNKEL (reference sequence). CDR3 sequence (DNA): TGTGCCAGCAGCCGGGCGGGGGGCTACACCTTC. It encodes CASSRAGGYTF.

To note about this clone: A junction boundary mismatches the germline segment, possibly from a read error. The chain carries TRBV28 and TRBJ1-3; the D is unclear. CDR1 MDHEN and CDR2 SYDVKM come from the germline V gene. The CDR3 consists of 10 residues. The CDR3 loop is CASSPLASDF. Here the CDR3 DNA reads TGTGCCAGCAGTCCCCTAGCCTCCGATTTT.

This clone was detected a few times. The CDR3 region is CASSRQGIDGYTF. CDR3 in DNA: TGTGCCAGCAGCCGACAGGGCATAGATGGCTACACCTTC. V and J are TRBV2 and TRBJ1-2, with 7 bases fitting TRBD1. CDR1 SNHLY and CDR2 FYNNEI come from the germline V gene. After removal of 6 bases from V and 6 bases from J, the junction contained 7 bases not matched to a gene. The CDR3 length is 13 residues. The whole variable domain, filled in from reference TRBV2 and TRBJ1-2, reads EPEVTQTPSHQVTQMGQEVILRCVPISNHLYFYWYRQILGQKVEFLVSFYNNEISEKSEIFDDQFSVERPDGSNFTLKIRSTKLEDSAMYFCASSRQGIDGYTFGSGTRLTVV.

In this sample, this clone turned up a few times. The chain carries TRBV28 and TRBJ1-3; D remains unclear. The length of the CDR3 is 14 residues. Trimming cost V 2 bases and J 4 bases, with 9 bases left between them. CDR1 and CDR2 from the germline V gene are MDHEN and SYDVKM. The DNA of the CDR3 is TGTGCCAGCAGTTTAAGTGGCCTCGGAAACACCATATATTTT. This encodes CASSLSGLGNTIYF.

The chain employs TRBV29-1 and TRBJ1-1, with unresolved D. V was cut by 4 bases and J by 3 bases, with 12 bases left in between. There are 13 residues in the CDR3. Germline V gives CDR1 SQVTM, CDR2 ANQGSEA. The CDR3 DNA follows: TGCAGCGTTGTGAGGAGAGCGGACACTGAAGCTTTCTTT. Amino acid sequence: CSVVRRADTEAFF.

The rearrangement links TRBV27 to TRBJ1-1; TRBD1 aligns across 7 bases. This CDR3 region has 14 residues. Germline-derived CDR1 and CDR2 are MNHEY and SMNVEV (reference sequence). Losses at the gene ends were 6 bases for V and 0 bases for J; bases not matched to a gene: 4. CDR3 DNA sequence: TGTGCCAGCAGGACAGGGTGGATGAACACTGAAGCTTTCTTT. Its translation: CASRTGWMNTEAFF.

V usage is TRBV19 and J usage is TRBJ1-2; maybe TRBD1 (5 bases). V gave up 3 bases and J gave up 4 bases, with 15 bases separating them. Germline values: CDR1 LNHDA, CDR2 SQIVND (reference sequence). CDR3 size: 15 residues. The CDR3 loop is CASSMGQLDLYGYTF. In nucleotides, the CDR3 is TGTGCCAGTAGTATGGGGCAGCTAGACCTCTATGGCTACACCTTC. Filled out from reference TRBV19 and TRBJ1-2, the complete variable domain reads DGGITQSPKYLFRKEGQNVTLSCEQNLNHDAMYWYRQDPGQGLRLIYYSQIVNDFQKGDIAEGYSVSREKKESFPLTVTSAQKNPTAFYLCASSMGQLDLYGYTFGSGTRLTVV.

The genes are TRBV6-5 and TRBJ2-7; D may be TRBD2 (6 bases). This CDR3 has 15 residues. The V gene's germline CDR1 is MNHEY and CDR2 SVGAGI. The germline V and J ends were trimmed by 7 bases and 3 bases, with 19 bases remaining between them. CDR3 sequence: CASTPGGIFGYEQYF. The CDR3 DNA follows: TGTGCCAGCACGCCCGGAGGGATATTTGGCTACGAGCAGTACTTC.

The V call is TRBV5-6, the J call TRBJ1-5; 7 bases line up with TRBD1. Germline values: CDR1 SGHDT, CDR2 YYEEEE. The V and J ends lost 4 bases and 4 bases, in that order; junction bases with no gene match: 8. The CDR3 has 15 amino acids. CDR3 sequence: CASSVQGQRNQPQHF. The DNA of the CDR3 is TGTGCCAGCAGCGTACAGGGACAGCGAAATCAGCCCCAGCATTTT. Combining the CDR3 with reference TRBV5-6 and TRBJ1-5 gives the whole variable domain DAGVTQSPTHLIKTRGQQVTLRCSPKSGHDTVSWYQQALGQGPQFIFQYYEEEERQRGNFPDRFSGHQFPNYSSELNVNALLLGDSALYLCASSVQGQRNQPQHFGDGTRLSIL.

CDR3 nucleotide sequence: TGTGCCAGCAGCCAATGGGGACAGGGGAAGGCTGAAGCTTTCTTT. Amino acid sequence: CASSQWGQGKAEAFF. V usage is TRBV16 and J usage is TRBJ1-1, with 10 bases identical to TRBD1. Germline CDR1 and CDR2: KGHSY and FQNENV. This CDR3 is built from 15 residues. Trimming removed 1 base from V and 6 bases from J; junction bases left unmatched: 5.

The chain couples TRBV10-3 to TRBJ1-2; possibly TRBD1 for D (6 bases). Trimming stripped 6 bases from V and 3 bases from J, with 14 bases between. Per germline, CDR1 ENHRY and CDR2 SYGVKD. The CDR3 runs 14 residues. CDR3 loop: CAISQGNRDYGYTF. Here the CDR3 DNA reads TGTGCCATCAGCCAGGGGAATCGGGACTATGGCTACACCTTC.

This clone was counted a few times. This specimen includes other DNA sequences encoding the same CDR3. This chain uses TRBV12-3 or TRBV12-4 with TRBJ2-7; D perhaps matches TRBD1 (7 bases). CDR3 length equals 13 residues. V dropped 2 bases and J dropped 7 bases, with 12 bases sitting between them. CDR3 loop: CASSLRQGGEQYF. In DNA form, the CDR3 reads TGTGCCAGCAGTTTACGACAGGGAGGTGAGCAGTACTTC.

The chain is built from TRBV28 and TRBJ1-6; maybe TRBD1 (5 bases). The CDR3 loop spans 13 amino acids. The V and J ends lost 8 bases and 9 bases respectively, with 14 bases between them. The germline V gene encodes CDR1 MDHEN and CDR2 SYDVKM. For the CDR3, the DNA is TGTGCCAGCCAACAGCAGGGTCTTTCACCCCTCCACTTT. It is translated as CASQQQGLSPLHF. Full variable domain (rest looked up from reference TRBV28 and TRBJ1-6): DVKVTQSSRYLVKRTGEKVFLECVQDMDHENMFWYRQDPGLGLRLIYFSYDVKMKEKGDIPEGYSVSREKKERFSLILESASTNQTSMYLCASQQQGLSPLHFGNGTRLTVT.

This clone was observed a few times. V gene TRBV29-1 combines with J gene TRBJ1-1; D is ambiguous. Deletions cut 0 bases from V and 5 bases from J, with 10 bases between. Germline V gene data show CDR1 as SQVTM and CDR2 as ANQGSEA. The CDR3 loop spans 13 amino acids. The CDR3 sequence is CSVEDKRYTEAFF. CDR3 coding DNA: TGCAGCGTTGAAGACAAGCGTTATACTGAAGCTTTCTTT.

The CDR3 region has the DNA TGTGCCAGCAGTCGGACAGGGGACGAAAAACTGTTTTTT. It translates to CASSRTGDEKLFF. The V call is TRBV6-5, the J call TRBJ1-4; 9 positions agree with TRBD1. The CDR3 length is 13 residues. Germline V CDR1 and CDR2: MNHEY, SVGAGI. V was clipped by 5 bases and J by 8 bases; unmatched bases: 3.

The V call is TRBV6-2 or TRBV6-3, the J call TRBJ2-7, with 7 bases lining up with TRBD1. Germline V gives CDR1 MNHEY, CDR2 SVGEGT. V shed 4 bases and J 2 bases; nucleotides not matched to a gene: 8. This CDR3 has 15 residues. The CDR3 here is CASSWTQGGAYEQYF. The CDR3, as DNA: TGTGCCAGCAGTTGGACTCAAGGGGGCGCCTACGAGCAGTACTTC.

Comments on this clone: The junction departs from the called germline gene at one end, perhaps through a read error. V and J are TRBV5-1 and TRBJ1-2; 9 bases agree with TRBD1. CDR3 length equals 17 residues. Per the germline V gene, CDR1 is SGHRS and CDR2 is YFSETQ. The DNA of the CDR3 is TGCGCCAGCAGCCTAGGACAGGGGATGAGGGCTCGGCGACTGATTTACTTC. This codes for CASSLGQGMRARRLIYF.

V is TRBV9 and J is TRBJ1-2; 7 bases agree with TRBD1. The length of the CDR3 is 13 residues. Germline V gene data show CDR1 as SGDLS and CDR2 as YYNGEE. V lost 4 bases and J lost 7; bases outside the gene matches: 7. In nucleotides, the CDR3 is TGTGCCAGCAGCTTGTCGACAGGGAGTGGCTACACCTTC. It yields the protein CASSLSTGSGYTF.

The chain combines TRBV10-1 with TRBJ1-1; TRBD1 is a possible D gene (6 bases). CDR1 WNHNN and CDR2 SYGVQD come from the germline V gene (reference sequence). The V and J ends lost 6 bases and 0 bases respectively, with 8 bases between them. The CDR3 length is 13 residues. CDR3: CASRDSLNTEAFF. The CDR3 DNA reads as TGCGCCAGCAGGGACAGTTTGAACACTGAAGCTTTCTTT.

V gene TRBV28 combines with J gene TRBJ2-2; D not resolved. The CDR3 totals 13 residues. Trimming stripped 7 bases from V and 5 bases from J, with 11 bases between. Germline V gene lookup returns CDR1 MDHEN and CDR2 SYDVKM. This CDR3 is CASKFSGTGELFF. The CDR3 region has the DNA TGTGCCAGCAAGTTTTCCGGGACCGGGGAGCTGTTTTTT.

V is TRBV6-8 and J is TRBJ2-7, with D hard to call. The CDR3 is 10 residues long. CDR1 is MNHGY, CDR2 SAAAGT, per germline. Trimming removed 9 bases at V and 6 bases at J, with 9 bases between. The CDR3 is CASSPCEQYF. CDR3 in DNA: TGTGCCAGTAGTCCCTGCGAGCAGTACTTC.

For the CDR3, the DNA is TGTGCCTGGGGCTCGGGGGGCTACACCTTC. This sequence encodes CAWGSGGYTF. J is TRBJ1-2 and V is TRBV30; D not resolved. Germline values: CDR1 GTSNPN, CDR2 SVGIG (reference sequence). V dropped 5 bases and J dropped 8 bases, with 9 bases sitting between them. The length of the CDR3 is 10 residues.

The chain joins TRBV7-8 to TRBJ1-3; 7 nucleotides match TRBD1. J lost 2 bases, V lost 4 bases, and 11 bases had no gene match. Germline V lookup: CDR1 SGHVS, CDR2 FQNEAQ. The CDR3 is 17 amino acids. This CDR3 is CASSSPRTGATGNTIYF. DNA for the CDR3: TGTGCCAGCAGCTCACCCCGGACAGGAGCTACTGGAAACACCATATATTTT.